This is a list of T cell receptor beta chains from one sample in a study of blood T cell repertoires in COVID-19. Here immunoSEQ multiplex PCR was the method, and the copy in TCRdb shows in-frame clones only, minus some. The sample yields 450,000 or so clones, nearly 90% seen once. Sequencing was performed on peripheral blood. The receptors come from a man aged 18-30 years with COVID-19, enrolled during active disease. Both conserved end residues are part of each CDR3. The D gene is left open where the match is weak. Rows may omit the clone size; those that give it use once, few, many or a size class.

TRBV19,TRBJ2-2,NA,TRBD2,TGTGCCAGTAATAAAGGTCCAATAGCGGGGGCCACGAACACCGGGGAGCTGTTTTTT,CASNKGPIAGATNTGELFF
TRBV25-1,TRBJ2-5,NA,NA,TGTGCCAGCAGTGAATTTCAGGGAGAGACCCAGTACTTC,CASSEFQGETQYF
TRBV30,TRBJ2-7,NA,NA,TGTGCCTGTTCCCAAGACAGTGCTTACGAGCAGTACTTC,CACSQDSAYEQYF
TRBV10-1,TRBJ2-3,NA,TRBD2,TGCGCCAGCAGTGTGACTAGCGGGAGACGTACGCAGTATTTT,CASSVTSGRRTQYF
TRBV2,TRBJ2-1,NA,TRBD2,TGTGCCAGCAGTCTCGGACTAGCGGGAATAGATGAGCAGTTCTTC,CASSLGLAGIDEQFF
TRBV6-6,TRBJ2-7,NA,TRBD1,TGTGCCAGCAGCCGACAGGGAAGCTACGAGCAGTACTTC,CASSRQGSYEQYF
TRBV5-6,TRBJ2-7,NA,TRBD1,TGTGCCAGCAGCAGGACAGGCACGGGCGTCGAGCAGTACTTC,CASSRTGTGVEQYF
TRBV6-5,TRBJ2-5,once,TRBD2,TGTGCCAGCAGGAAACTAGCGGGGGTTTTGGAGACCCAGTACTTC,CASRKLAGVLETQYF
TRBV5-5,TRBJ2-7,NA,NA,TGTGCCAGCAGCTTTCTAGGACAAACCTACGAGCAGTACTTC,CASSFLGQTYEQYF
TRBV3-1/TRBV3-2,TRBJ2-1,many,NA,TGTGCCAGCAGCCCCTTCGACGGAGGTGAGCAGTTCTTC,CASSPFDGGEQFF
TRBV9,TRBJ2-7,NA,TRBD1,TGTGCCAGCAGCATCGGACAGGGCCCCTACGAGCAGTACTTC,CASSIGQGPYEQYF
TRBV19,TRBJ2-7,once,NA,TGTGCCAGTAGTATGCGAGGCTACGAGCAGTACTTC,CASSMRGYEQYF
TRBV7-8,TRBJ1-1,NA,NA,TGTGCCAGCAGGCAGACTCTTACGACTGAAGCTTTCTTT,CASRQTLTTEAFF
TRBV19,TRBJ2-5,NA,TRBD2,TGTGCCAGTAGTATCCGGGACTACAAAGAGACCCAGTACTTC,CASSIRDYKETQYF
TRBV6-5,TRBJ1-2,NA,TRBD1,TGTGCCAGCAGTTACTTGACAGGGAATGGCTACACCTTC,CASSYLTGNGYTF
TRBV27,TRBJ2-7,NA,TRBD1,TGTGCCAGCAGTTTCACAGGGGGCGCGTACGAGCAGTACTTC,CASSFTGGAYEQYF
TRBV15,TRBJ1-5,NA,NA,TGTGCCACCTCATCCGGGACTTTCAATCAGCCCCAGCATTTT,CATSSGTFNQPQHF
TRBV2,TRBJ2-7,NA,NA,TGTGCCACCGGCCCGACAGGAGAAAATAACCGGGGGCAGTACTTC,CATGPTGENNRGQYF
TRBV2,TRBJ2-5,NA,NA,TGTGCCAGCAGTGACCGGGGAGGAGAGACCCAGTACTTC,CASSDRGGETQYF
TRBV9,TRBJ1-4,NA,NA,TGTGCCAGCAGCGCAAACAGGGATGGCGAAAAACTGTTTTTT,CASSANRDGEKLFF
TRBV11-2,TRBJ2-7,NA,NA,TGTGCCAGCAGGCTATTCGGGACAAAAACCGAGCAGTACTTC,CASRLFGTKTEQYF
TRBV6-5,TRBJ2-7,NA,TRBD1,TGTGCCAGCGGAAGAGACAGGGGGGGTACCTACGAGCAGTACTTC,CASGRDRGGTYEQYF
TRBV2,TRBJ1-6,NA,NA,TGTGCCAGCAGTGAATATACAGGGAATTCACCCCTCCACTTT,CASSEYTGNSPLHF
TRBV9,TRBJ2-3,NA,TRBD2,TGTGCCAGCAGCGTAGAAACTAGCGGGAAGCAGTATTTT,CASSVETSGKQYF
TRBV7-8,TRBJ2-3,NA,NA,TGTGCCAGCAGCCCCCCCCGGTCTGATACGCAGTATTTT,CASSPPRSDTQYF
TRBV19,TRBJ1-1,NA,TRBD1,TGTGCCAGCCGCATAGAGGGGGCGTTGAGCACTGAAGCTTTCTTT,CASRIEGALSTEAFF
TRBV3-1/TRBV3-2,TRBJ2-6,NA,NA,TGTGCCAGCAGTCTGGCCTCTGGGGCCAACGTCCTGACTTTC,CASSLASGANVLTF
TRBV1,TRBJ1-3,NA,NA,TGCACCAGCAGCCTCAGGGCGGACACCATATATTTT,CTSSLRADTIYF
TRBV7-2,TRBJ1-1,NA,TRBD1,TGTGCCAGCAGCACCCGGACAGGGGGGAACACTGAAGCTTTCTTT,CASSTRTGGNTEAFF
TRBV7-2,TRBJ2-3,NA,TRBD2,TGTGCCAGCAGCTTAGTTTCGGGGGGAGATACGCAGTATTTT,CASSLVSGGDTQYF
TRBV6-5,TRBJ2-7,NA,TRBD1,TGTGCCAGCAGCCGGAAACCGGGACAGGGTTGGCTGTACTTC,CASSRKPGQGWLYF
TRBV3-1/TRBV3-2,TRBJ2-7,once,NA,TGTGCCAGCAGCCAGTCCTCCTTCCAGCAGTACTTC,CASSQSSFQQYF
TRBV5-5,TRBJ2-7,NA,TRBD2,TGTGCCAGCAGCAGTCGGGGGGATTATAGCTCCTACGAGCAGTACTTC,CASSSRGDYSSYEQYF
TRBV30,TRBJ1-2,NA,NA,TGTGCCTGGTACAGGGTTTCGGGCTATGGCTACACCTTC,CAWYRVSGYGYTF
TRBV12-5,TRBJ2-3,NA,NA,TGTGCTAGTGGTTTTCTGCAACGGAGGGGCACAGATACGCAGTATTTT,CASGFLQRRGTDTQYF
TRBV19,TRBJ2-7,NA,NA,TGTGCCAGTAGTCCCGGACAGATAGGGAACGAGCAGTACTTC,CASSPGQIGNEQYF
TRBV5-4,TRBJ2-7,NA,TRBD2,TGTGCCAGCAGCGGAACTAGCGGGGTCAGCTCCTACGAGCAGTACTTC,CASSGTSGVSSYEQYF
TRBV12-5,TRBJ1-6,NA,TRBD1,TGTGCTAGTGGTTTGGGGCCCGGGACAGGACCTTCACCCCTCCACTTT,CASGLGPGTGPSPLHF
TRBV11-3,TRBJ2-1,NA,TRBD1,TGTGCCAGCAGCTTAGGCGCAAGGGGGCCGTTATACAATGAGCAGTTCTTC,CASSLGARGPLYNEQFF
TRBV25-1,TRBJ1-1,few,NA,TGTGCCAGCAGTGACCTCCAGGGAGGCGGCACTGAAGCTTTCTTT,CASSDLQGGGTEAFF
TRBV5-4,TRBJ2-7,NA,NA,TGTGCCAGCAGCTTGGACTGGGAGTCCGGGCAGTACTTC,CASSLDWESGQYF
TRBV4-1,TRBJ1-3,NA,NA,TGCGCCAGCAGCCCAGATCCTATAGTACTATCTGGAAACACCATATATTTT,CASSPDPIVLSGNTIYF
TRBV24-1,TRBJ2-1,NA,NA,TGTGCCACCCGTTCTACTAATGAGCAGTTCTTC,CATRSTNEQFF